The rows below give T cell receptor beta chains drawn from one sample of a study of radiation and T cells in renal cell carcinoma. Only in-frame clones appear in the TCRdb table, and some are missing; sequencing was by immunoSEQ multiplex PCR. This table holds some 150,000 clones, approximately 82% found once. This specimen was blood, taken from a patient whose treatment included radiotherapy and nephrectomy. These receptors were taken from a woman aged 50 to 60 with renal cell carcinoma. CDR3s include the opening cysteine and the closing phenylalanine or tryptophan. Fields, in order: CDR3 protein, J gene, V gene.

CDR3: CASSDPRHPRPEAFF
J: TRBJ1-1
V: TRBV9

CDR3: CAISEETMNTEAFF
J: TRBJ1-1
V: TRBV10-3

CDR3: CASIVRQFNQPQHF
J: TRBJ1-5
V: TRBV27

CDR3: CASSPRRGAPLHF
J: TRBJ1-6
V: TRBV6-5

CDR3: CASSESGRSTF
J: TRBJ1-2
V: TRBV2

CDR3: CASGPDRVGNQPQHF
J: TRBJ1-5
V: TRBV27

CDR3: CAWSPDRTNSPLHF
J: TRBJ1-6
V: TRBV30

CDR3: CASSVQGLAGGPSSYNEQFF
J: TRBJ2-1
V: TRBV9

CDR3: CASSGGTGSSEQYF
J: TRBJ2-7
V: TRBV9

CDR3: CAWRTGATNEKLFF
J: TRBJ1-4
V: TRBV30